The source of this T cell receptor (beta chain) is a study of blood T cell repertoires in COVID-19. This CDR3 is built from 13 residues. V was pared by 4 bases and J by 2 bases, with 6 bases between. TCRdb's table, derived via immunoSEQ multiplex PCR, lists solely in-frame clones and lacks some. The sample lists around 390,000 clones, just under 90% occurring once. Sequences were obtained from PBMCs or T cells enriched from blood (not recorded which). The TCR sequence derives from a woman between 45 and 65 years old who had recovered from COVID-19. The rearrangement uses TRBV12-3 or TRBV12-4 and TRBJ1-5, with D possibly TRBD1 on 5 matching bases. CDR3 sequence: CASSSTGNQPQHF. As DNA, the CDR3 is TGTGCCAGCAGTTCGACAGGCAATCAGCCCCAGCATTTT.